These T cell receptor beta chains were read from a single sample in a study of cytomegalovirus exposure and HLA in healthy donors. Profiling relied on immunoSEQ multiplex PCR, and the TCRdb table lists in-frame clones only, not all of them. The sample shows roughly 100,000 clones, 75% to 85% of them seen only once. Sequenced: PBMCs. These receptor sequences come from a man younger than 40 in good health and CMV-seronegative. CDR3s include the opening cysteine and the closing phenylalanine or tryptophan. The D gene is left open where the match is weak. The listing skips clone size in some rows; elsewhere it reads once, few, many or a size class.

v_call,clone_size,j_call,d_call,cdr3_nt,cdr3_aa
TRBV9,.,TRBJ2-1,TRBD2,TGTGCCAGCAGCCTGGGGACTAGCGGGAGTGGCGAGCAGTTCTTC,CASSLGTSGSGEQFF
TRBV27,.,TRBJ1-1,.,TGTGCCAGCAGTTTATCGGGAGGAGGGAGGGCAGCTTTCTTT,CASSLSGGGRAAFF
TRBV19,.,TRBJ2-1,TRBD1,TGTGCCAGTAGTCCCAGGGGGTTGAGCTCCCTCTCGGGCGAGCAGTTCTTC,CASSPRGLSSLSGEQFF
TRBV5-1,once,TRBJ2-2,.,TGCGCCAGCAGCTTGGAACCAGGCGTGAACACCGGGGAGCTGTTTTTT,CASSLEPGVNTGELFF
TRBV7-2,.,TRBJ2-7,.,TGTGCCAGCAGCCTTACTTCGGGGGAGCAGTACTTC,CASSLTSGEQYF
TRBV4-2,few,TRBJ2-7,.,TGTGCCAGCAGCCCTGGCGGAGGGTCCTACGAGCAGTACTTC,CASSPGGGSYEQYF
TRBV4-3,.,TRBJ1-2,.,TGCGCCAGCAGCCAAAGTCCCAGGACAGATTATGGCTACACCTTC,CASSQSPRTDYGYTF
TRBV6-5,.,TRBJ2-7,.,TGTGCCAGCAGTTACGGCGGGCGAGGCTACGAGCAGTACTTC,CASSYGGRGYEQYF
TRBV4-3,few,TRBJ2-1,TRBD2,TGCGCCAGCAGCCAAGATTTTTATCGGGCTAGCGGGGTCCATGAGCAGTTCTTC,CASSQDFYRASGVHEQFF
TRBV28,few,TRBJ1-2,TRBD1,TGTGCCAGCAGTATCATCGGGACAGGGAAAGGCTACACCTTC,CASSIIGTGKGYTF
TRBV5-1,.,TRBJ2-5,.,TGCGCCAGCAGCTTGTTGGAAGGGGAAGAGACCCAGTACTTC,CASSLLEGEETQYF
TRBV5-4,.,TRBJ1-2,TRBD1,TGTGCCAGCAGACCGGACAGGTATAACTATGGCTACACCTTC,CASRPDRYNYGYTF